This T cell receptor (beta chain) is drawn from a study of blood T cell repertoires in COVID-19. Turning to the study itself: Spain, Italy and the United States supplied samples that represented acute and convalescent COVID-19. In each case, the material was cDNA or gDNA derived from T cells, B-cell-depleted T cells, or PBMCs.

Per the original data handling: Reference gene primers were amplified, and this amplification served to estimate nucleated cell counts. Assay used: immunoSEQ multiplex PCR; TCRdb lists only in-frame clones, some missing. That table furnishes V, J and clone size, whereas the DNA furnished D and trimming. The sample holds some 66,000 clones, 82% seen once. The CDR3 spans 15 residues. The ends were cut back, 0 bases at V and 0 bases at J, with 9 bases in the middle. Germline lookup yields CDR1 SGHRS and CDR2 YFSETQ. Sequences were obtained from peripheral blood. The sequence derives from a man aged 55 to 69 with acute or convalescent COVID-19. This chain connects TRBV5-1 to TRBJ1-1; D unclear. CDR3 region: CASSLGGSMNTEAFF. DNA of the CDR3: TGCGCCAGCAGCTTGGGCGGGAGCATGAACACTGAAGCTTTCTTT.